The present TCR beta chain was sequenced within a study of TIL therapy for anti-PD-1-resistant metastatic lung cancer. About the research overall: Most patients had lung adenocarcinoma. Tumors carried a median about 1.5 non-synonymous mutations per megabase.

V was pared by 0 bases and J by 2 bases, with 13 bases between. This CDR3 contains 16 residues. From germline, CDR1 is MNHNS and CDR2 SASEGT. Worth noting for this clone: Its specificity is not known.

Specified time point: pre-treatment sample, taken before nivolumab and TIL therapy. Stage 4 NSCLC adults joined between October 2017 and January 2020. The libraries were made with immunoSEQ v3. Generated by immunoSEQ multiplex PCR, the TCRdb table keeps only in-frame clones and is missing some. The sample includes some 16,000 clones, about 68% seen only once; the top ten take 35% to 40%. Study-wide findings and caveats: Patients were highly selected, enriched for treatment-naive, never-smoker and oncogene-addicted cases.

The chain employs TRBV6-1 and TRBJ2-5; D gene uncertain. The sequence was collected from a person between 30 and 79 years old with non-small cell lung cancer. Sequences were derived from blood, sampled at baseline. CDR3 in DNA: TGTGCCAGCAGTGAAGCGGATTGGCAGCCACAAGAGACCCAGTACTTC. It specifies CASSEADWQPQETQYF.